Reported below is one T cell receptor (beta chain). Its antigen is currently not known. There are no base qualities to consult, and no much larger clone falls within one base. TCRbeta CDR3 regions were amplified from genomic DNA by means of the immunoSEQ Assay, a bias-controlled multiplex PCR. The authors' analysis ran thus. The number of nucleated cells in each sample was estimated by amplification of reference gene primers within the assay. Sequence reads were collapsed and filtered to measure the absolute abundance of every unique TCRbeta CDR3 rearrangement. For each sample, productive Simpson clonality was calculated by taking the square root of Simpson's diversity index across productive rearrangements. The clones in this table, taken by TCRdb from immuneACCESS, are in-frame only. Not every clone is retained; where verified, under half of the shortfall comes from an unresolved V gene, and the cause of the rest is unknown. V, J and clone size were drawn from that table, and D and trimming were deduced from the DNA. This sample holds 60,000 to 65,000 clones; about 90% were observed only once. The ten largest account for 8.3% of the sample.

These data come from a study of blood T cell repertoires in COVID-19 (dated by TCRdb to the early 2020s). A note on the overall study: Samples from collaborators originated in the United States, Italy and Spain and spanned both the acute and convalescent phases of COVID-19. The material from the prospective study consisted of cDNA or gDNA derived from T cells, B-cell-depleted T cells, or PBMCs. The dataset comprised deeply sampled blood TCRbeta repertoires from subjects exposed to, actively infected with, or recovered from COVID-19. The repertoires were made available in a free public database intended to serve as a resource for research on the immune response to SARS-CoV-2. The samples were drawn from the first 160 participants of the ongoing ImmuneRACE study and from some 1,300 subjects provided by 6 global collaborators. The sample metadata nearly always contained a de-identified subject ID, COVID-19 status, age in years and sex. Where available, HLA class I and class II types were obtained from metadata supplied by the sample provider rather than from assay-based typing.

Looking up the germline V gene yields CDR1 SGHTA and CDR2 FQGNSA. Between the V and J ends, shortened by 5 bases and 11 bases respectively, the junction contains 15 bases. From its cysteine to its phenylalanine, the CDR3 spans 12 amino acids. Just CDR3 DNA is preserved here, 36 bases in frame from base 1. Here is what the overall study found, with its caveats: The quantity of clinical and demographic metadata differed by source and by participant and was supplied without curation.

Whole blood was collected in K2EDTA tubes by collaborating institutions according to the institutions' own protocols. For TCRbeta analysis, collaborator samples were shipped as frozen whole blood, as isolated PBMCs, or as DNA extracted from either sample type. This chain joins TRBV7-2 to TRBJ2-5; the D gene cannot be named for sure. The sequenced sample was peripheral blood. The TCR comes from a human donor with active COVID-19. The donor label of this sample is uncertain. The CDR3 region has the sequence CASSIYSRAQYF. In nucleotides, the sequence is TGTGCCAGCAGCATCTACTCCCGTGCTCAGTACTTC.